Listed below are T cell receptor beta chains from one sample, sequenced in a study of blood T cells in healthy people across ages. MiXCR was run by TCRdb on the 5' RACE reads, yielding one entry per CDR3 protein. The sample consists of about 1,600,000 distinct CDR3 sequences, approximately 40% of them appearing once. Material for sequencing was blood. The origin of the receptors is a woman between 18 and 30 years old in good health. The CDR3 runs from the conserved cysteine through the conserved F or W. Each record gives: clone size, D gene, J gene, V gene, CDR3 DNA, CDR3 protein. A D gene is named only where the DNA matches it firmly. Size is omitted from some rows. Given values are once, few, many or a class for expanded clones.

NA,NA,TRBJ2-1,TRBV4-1,TGCGCCAGCACGTGGGCTAGCGAAACCTACAATGAGCAGTTCTTC,CASTWASETYNEQFF
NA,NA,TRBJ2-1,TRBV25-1,TGTGCCAGCAGTGAATGGAAGGCATCCTACAATGAGCAGTTCTTC,CASSEWKASYNEQFF
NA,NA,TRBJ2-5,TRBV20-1,TGCAGTGCTATTAATTATGAGCAGTACTTC,CSAINYEQYF
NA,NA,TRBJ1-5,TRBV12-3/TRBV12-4,TGTGCCAGCAGACCAGGGGCCTCAAATCAGCCCCAGCATTTT,CASRPGASNQPQHF
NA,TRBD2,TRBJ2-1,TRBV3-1,TGTGCCAGCAGCCAAGCGGGAGGGCCGAGTGAGCAGTTCTTC,CASSQAGGPSEQFF
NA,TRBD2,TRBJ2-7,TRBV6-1,TGTGCCAGCAGTAACGGGCTAGCGGGCATCTACGAGCAGTACTTC,CASSNGLAGIYEQYF
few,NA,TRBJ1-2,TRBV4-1,TGCGCCAGCAGCCAAGAAGATGGGGTAGGCTACACCTTC,CASSQEDGVGYTF
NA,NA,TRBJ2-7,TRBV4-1,TGCGCCAGCAGCCACGTCGGCAGCGGCGATGACGAGCAGTACTTC,CASSHVGSGDDEQYF
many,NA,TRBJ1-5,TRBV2,TGTGCCAGCACGGGGGCAAATCAGCCCCAGCATTTT,CASTGANQPQHF
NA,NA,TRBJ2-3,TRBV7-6,TGTGCCAGCAGCACCGGGACATTGCCCACAGATACGCAGTATTTT,CASSTGTLPTDTQYF
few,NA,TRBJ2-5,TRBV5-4,TGTGCCAGCAGCTTTCTAAGCAGCCAAGAGACCCAGTACTTC,CASSFLSSQETQYF
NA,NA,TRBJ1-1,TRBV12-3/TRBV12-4,TGTGCCAGCAGTTTAGCGGGAGTAGGGGGCACTGAAGCTTTCTTT,CASSLAGVGGTEAFF
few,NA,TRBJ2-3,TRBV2,TGTGCCAGCAGGCCATTACAGGGATCTAGGGATACGCAGTATTTT,CASRPLQGSRDTQYF
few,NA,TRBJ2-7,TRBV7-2,TGTGCCAGCAGCCCCGGACGTCAAGCCTCCTACGAGCAGTACTTC,CASSPGRQASYEQYF
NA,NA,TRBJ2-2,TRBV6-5,TGTGCCAGCCGGACGGACACTAACACCGGGGAGCTGTTTTTT,CASRTDTNTGELFF
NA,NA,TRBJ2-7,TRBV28,TGTGCCAGCAGTGTTCCCCCAGGGCGGCCCGAGCAGTACTTC,CASSVPPGRPEQYF
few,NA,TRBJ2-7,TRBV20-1,TGCAGTTCCCAAAGAGGGGGGGCCTACAATGAGCAGTACTTC,CSSQRGGAYNEQYF
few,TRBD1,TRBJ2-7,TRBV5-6,TGTGCCAGCAGCTTTACGGGACAGGGGGTCTACGAGCAGTACTTC,CASSFTGQGVYEQYF
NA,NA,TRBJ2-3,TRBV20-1,TGCAGTGCTAGTTCTGCAAAGAACACAGATACGCAGTATTTT,CSASSAKNTDTQYF
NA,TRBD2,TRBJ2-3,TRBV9,TGTGCCAGCAGCGCCCATATAGCGGGGGGCTCCCCGCAGTATTTT,CASSAHIAGGSPQYF
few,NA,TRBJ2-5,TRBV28,TGTGCCAGCAGTTTATTACGGCCTAAAGAGACCCAGTACTTC,CASSLLRPKETQYF
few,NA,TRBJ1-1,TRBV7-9,TGTGCCAGCAGCCTCAGACTCGGGTACACTGAAGCTTTCTTT,CASSLRLGYTEAFF
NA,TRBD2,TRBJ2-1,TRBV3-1,TGTGCCAGCAGCATCGGGACTAGCGGGAGGGAGGATGAGCAGTTCTTC,CASSIGTSGREDEQFF
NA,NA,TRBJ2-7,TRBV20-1,TGCAGTGCTAAAGGCGGCTACACCTACGAGCAGTACTTC,CSAKGGYTYEQYF
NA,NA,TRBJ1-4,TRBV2,TGTGCCAGCAGTGTGGAGGGTTCAACTAATGAAAAACTGTTTTTT,CASSVEGSTNEKLFF
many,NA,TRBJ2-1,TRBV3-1,TGTGCCAGCAGCCAGGGGCTGGTTGGTTCTTGGGAGCAGTTCTTC,CASSQGLVGSWEQFF
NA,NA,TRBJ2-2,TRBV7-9,TGTGCCAGCAGCACACCCAACACCGGGGAGCTGTTTTTT,CASSTPNTGELFF
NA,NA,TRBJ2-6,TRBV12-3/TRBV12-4,TGTGCCAGCAGGCGTGGCACTGGGGCCAACGTCCTGACTTTC,CASRRGTGANVLTF
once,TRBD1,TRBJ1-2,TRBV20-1,TGCAGTGCTAGCGGGACAGAGGATGGCTACACCTTC,CSASGTEDGYTF
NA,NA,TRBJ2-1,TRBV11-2,TGTGCCAGCAGCCCGGCGGCAGGGTCTGGGAATGAGCAGTTCTTC,CASSPAAGSGNEQFF
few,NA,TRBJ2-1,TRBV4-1,TGCGCCAGCAGCCATCCACTAGGAGACAATGAGCAGTTCTTC,CASSHPLGDNEQFF
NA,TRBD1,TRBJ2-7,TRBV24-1,TGTGCCACCAGCCCGGGACAGGGGCCCCAAGGGATCAGCGAGCAGTACTTC,CATSPGQGPQGISEQYF
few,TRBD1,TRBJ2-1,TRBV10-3,TGTGCCATCAACTCAGAACCCACAGGGGGTCTAGGAAATGAGCAGTTCTTC,CAINSEPTGGLGNEQFF
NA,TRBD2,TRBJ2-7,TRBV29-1,TGCAGCGTACAGACGGGACTAACTAACGAGGAGCAGTACTTC,CSVQTGLTNEEQYF
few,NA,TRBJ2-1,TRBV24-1,TGTGCCACCAGTGACTACCTGACTGGGCTCGGGCAGTTCTTC,CATSDYLTGLGQFF
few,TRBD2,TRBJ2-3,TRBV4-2,TGTGCCAGCAGCCAAGATTGGGGTAGCGGGTTCACAGATACGCAGTATTTT,CASSQDWGSGFTDTQYF
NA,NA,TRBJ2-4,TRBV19,TGTGCCAGTAGAAGAGGGGCGAATGCCAAAAACATTCAGTACTTC,CASRRGANAKNIQYF
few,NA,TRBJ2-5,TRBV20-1,TGCAGTGCTGGGGGACCTACAGCCAAATGGGAGACCCAGTACTTC,CSAGGPTAKWETQYF
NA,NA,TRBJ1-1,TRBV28,TGTGCCAGCATGTCCGGGACAGAAGCTTTCTTT,CASMSGTEAFF
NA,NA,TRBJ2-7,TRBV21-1,TGTGCCAGCAGCCCCAACGGGGGACAGTTATTAACGCACGAGCAGTACTTC,CASSPNGGQLLTHEQYF
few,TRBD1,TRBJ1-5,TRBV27,TGTGCCAGCAGTTTTGAGGGGGCGGTGGATCAGCCCCAGCATTTT,CASSFEGAVDQPQHF
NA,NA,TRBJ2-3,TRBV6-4,TGTGCCAGCAGTGACTGGGGGGAATCCACAGATACGCAGTATTTT,CASSDWGESTDTQYF
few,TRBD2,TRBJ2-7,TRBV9,TGTGCCAGCAGCGTAGGGACTAGCCTAGGCTACGAGCAGTACTTC,CASSVGTSLGYEQYF
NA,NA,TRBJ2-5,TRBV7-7,TGTGCCAGCAGCTTGAATCACCAAGAGACCCAGTACTTC,CASSLNHQETQYF
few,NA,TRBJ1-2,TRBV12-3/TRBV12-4,TGTGCCAGCAGTTTCCCGACAGGATTCTATGGCTACACCTTC,CASSFPTGFYGYTF
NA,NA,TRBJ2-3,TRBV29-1,TGCAGCGTTCTGAATAGCGCCACAGATACGCAGTATTTT,CSVLNSATDTQYF
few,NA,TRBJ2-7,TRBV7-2,TGTGCCAGCAGCTTAGTCCAGGGGCTACCCTACGAGCAGTACTTC,CASSLVQGLPYEQYF
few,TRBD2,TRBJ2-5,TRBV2,TGTGCCAGCAAGGGGGGGCTAGCGGGACCGGAGACCCAGTACTTC,CASKGGLAGPETQYF
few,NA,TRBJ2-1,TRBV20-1,TGCAGTGGCGGCAGGAACGACCCGGAGCAGTTCTTC,CSGGRNDPEQFF
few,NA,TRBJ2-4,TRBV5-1,TGCGCCAGCAGCTTGGACCGGGGGCGAGAAGACATTCAGTACTTC,CASSLDRGREDIQYF
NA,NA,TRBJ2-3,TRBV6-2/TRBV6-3,TGTGCCAGCAGTGCCCTACGGATCATCACAGATACGCAGTATTTT,CASSALRIITDTQYF
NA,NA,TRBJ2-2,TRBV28,TGTGCCAGTACCAGGGGCGGGGAGCTGTTTTTT,CASTRGGELFF
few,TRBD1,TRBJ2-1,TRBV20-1,TGCAGTGCTAGAGACCCTAACGAACAGGGGGCCTACAATGAGCAGTTCTTC,CSARDPNEQGAYNEQFF
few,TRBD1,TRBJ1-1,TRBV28,TGTGCCAGCAGTAGCAGGGGGCGGAACACTGAAGCTTTCTTT,CASSSRGRNTEAFF
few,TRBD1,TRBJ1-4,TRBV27,TGTGCCAGCAGTTCAATAGTCGGGGGAGGACAGGGAGCCAAACTGTTTTTT,CASSSIVGGGQGAKLFF
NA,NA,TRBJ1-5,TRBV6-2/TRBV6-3,TGTGCCAGCAGTTTCCGCGGCCCTTCCCCCAATCAGCCCCAGCATTTT,CASSFRGPSPNQPQHF
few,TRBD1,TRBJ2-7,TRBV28,TGTGCCAGCAGTTCCCTCCTGGACAGGGACTACGAGCAGTACTTC,CASSSLLDRDYEQYF
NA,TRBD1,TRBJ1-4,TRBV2,TGTGCCAGCAGCGGGACAGGGACAACTAATGAAAAACTGTTTTTT,CASSGTGTTNEKLFF
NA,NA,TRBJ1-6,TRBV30,TGTGCCTGGAGTGTGGCGGGATTTTATAATTCACCCCTCCACTTT,CAWSVAGFYNSPLHF
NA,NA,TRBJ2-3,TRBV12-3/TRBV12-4,TGTGCCAGCGGTTTACCCCAGGGCGCAGATACGCAGTATTTT,CASGLPQGADTQYF